The 14 T cell receptor beta chains below all came from one sample that was sequenced in a study of low-dose radiotherapy and immunotherapy resistance in tumors. Alpha and beta chains were covered, as first-strand cDNA relied on TRAV- and TRBV-specific primers. TCR amplification involved about 19 PCR cycles with a constant-region primer and V-primer adapter. MiXCR, run by TCRdb on the reads, gives a single entry per CDR3 protein. The sample consists of 65,000 to 95,000 distinct CDR3 sequences, under 20% of them appearing once. Time point: after trial treatment. Specified treatment: LDRT plus nivolumab, ipilimumab, low-dose cyclophosphamide and aspirin (RACIN trial). This sample comprised PBMCs, obtained after low-dose radiotherapy plus immunotherapy. These receptors were obtained from a male donor with prostate cancer.

This clonotype was observed many times. V usage is TRBV7-2 and J usage is TRBJ1-6; the match to TRBD1 covers 7 bases. Germline V CDR1 and CDR2: SGHTA, FQGNSA. V lost 4 bases and J lost 8; bases outside the gene matches: 5. The CDR3 length is 14 residues. The DNA of the CDR3 is TGTGCCAGCAGCTCCGGCAGGGGGGATTCACCCCTCCACTTT. Translating it yields CASSSGRGDSPLHF.

V gene TRBV6-2 or TRBV6-3 combines with J gene TRBJ2-6, with TRBD2 matching 12 bases. With V trimmed by 6 bases and J by 2 bases, 8 bases remained unmatched. The CDR3 consists of 18 residues. The V gene's germline CDR1 is MNHEY and CDR2 SVGEGT. The CDR3, as DNA: TGTGCCAGCAGCCCTCTAGCGGGAGGGCCTACTGGGGCCAACGTCCTGACTTTC. Encoded protein: CASSPLAGGPTGANVLTF.

The table lists this clonotype with a count of one. This chain joins TRBV11-2 and TRBJ2-3; no reliable D call. CDR3 length: 12 residues. Trimming shortened V by 2 bases and J by 6 bases, and 6 bases separated the two germline ends. Per germline, CDR1 SGHAT and CDR2 FQNNGV. The chain's CDR3 is CASSLNMDTQYF. The DNA of the CDR3 is TGTGCCAGCAGCTTAAACATGGATACGCAGTATTTT.

About this clonotype: A much larger clone is a single base away; this may be a read error. The chain is built from TRBV27 and TRBJ1-1; 7 bases map to TRBD1. Per germline, CDR1 MNHEY and CDR2 SMNVEV (reference sequence). This CDR3 region has 14 residues. CDR3 coding DNA: TGTGCCGGCAGTTTTACAGGGGTGAACACTGAAGCTTTCTTT. This translates into CAGSFTGVNTEAFF.

The V gene is TRBV7-2, the J gene TRBJ2-5; the match to TRBD1 covers 7 bases. Losses at the gene ends were 5 bases for V and 5 bases for J; bases not matched to a gene: 8. This CDR3 has 14 residues. Germline V gives CDR1 SGHTA, CDR2 FQGNSA. CDR3 sequence reads: CASSQQGSVETQYF. Written as DNA, the CDR3 is TGTGCCAGCAGCCAACAGGGGTCCGTGGAGACCCAGTACTTC.

This clonotype was detected many times. V and J are TRBV2 and TRBJ2-1; no clear D. The CDR3 contains 12 residues. Trimming shortened V by 0 bases and J by 12 bases, and 9 bases separated the two germline ends. Per the germline V gene, CDR1 is SNHLY and CDR2 is FYNNEI. The CDR3 DNA is TGTGCCAGCAGTGAAGCGGGCTCGTGGCAGTTCTTC. Residues: CASSEAGSWQFF.

There are a few counts of this clonotype. The V and J genes are TRBV21-1 and TRBJ2-1; the tabulated D call, TRBD1, remains unverified against the DNA. TRBV21-1 is deemed a pseudogene. The CDR3 is 15 amino acids. The CDR3 is CASLPPRTSYNEQFF. The CDR3 nucleotides read TGTGCCAGCCTACCCCCTCGGACTTCCTACAATGAGCAGTTCTTC.

This clonotype was recorded many times. This rearrangement joins TRBV5-8 to TRBJ2-1; 9 nucleotides align to TRBD1. The J segment lost 7 bases and the V segment lost 0 bases, leaving 5 bases of the junction unmatched. The germline V gene encodes CDR1 SGHTS and CDR2 YDEGEE. The CDR3 runs 15 residues. The CDR3 bases are TGTGCCAGCAGCTTGGGACAGGGGGTCTTGAATGAGCAGTTCTTC. Protein product: CASSLGQGVLNEQFF.

This clonotype occurred many times. The chain couples TRBV6-6 to TRBJ2-7; 10 bases align to TRBD2. V shed 8 bases, J shed 4 bases, and the junction held 8 bases outside the gene matches. The CDR3 consists of 14 residues. Germline loops: CDR1 MNHNY, CDR2 SVGAGI (reference sequence). CDR3 in amino acids: CASALSSGGYEQYF. The CDR3 bases are TGTGCCAGCGCCCTGTCTAGCGGGGGTTACGAGCAGTACTTC.

This clonotype was detected many times. V gene TRBV7-3 combines with J gene TRBJ1-5; 9 bases line up with TRBD1. Germline-derived CDR1 and CDR2 are SGHTA and FQGTGA. The length of the CDR3 is 16 residues. J gave up 0 bases and V 7 bases, and 7 bases lay outside the gene matches. The CDR3 is CASIIGTGPSNQPQHF. The CDR3 coding sequence is TGTGCCAGCATTATAGGGACAGGGCCTAGCAATCAGCCCCAGCATTTT.

This sequence joins TRBV5-5 and TRBJ2-7; 10 nucleotides agree with TRBD1. This CDR3 is 15 amino acids long. In germline, CDR1 is SGHKS, CDR2 YYEKEE (reference sequence). V was pared by 4 bases and J by 2 bases, with 6 bases of the junction left unmatched. CDR3 loop: CASSVPGQGTYEQYF. CDR3 nucleotides: TGTGCCAGCAGCGTGCCGGGACAGGGGACCTACGAGCAGTACTTC.

This clonotype was counted many times. This sequence joins TRBV7-9 and TRBJ2-1; TRBD1 or TRBD2 may be the D gene (6 bases each). This CDR3 has 15 amino acids. CDR1 is SEHNR and CDR2 is FQNEAQ in the germline V gene (reference sequence). Trimming left V 5 bases short and J 8 bases short, with 19 bases between. The CDR3 loop reads CASSLVSGAGDEQFF. The CDR3 DNA reads TGTGCCAGCAGCCTCGTTTCGGGGGCTGGGGATGAGCAGTTCTTC.

This clonotype was found many times. The chain recombines TRBV4-3 with TRBJ2-1; D uncertain. The ends were cut back, 0 bases at V and 0 bases at J, with 6 bases in the middle. This CDR3 has 15 amino acids. Per the germline V gene, CDR1 is LGHNA and CDR2 is YSLEER. CDR3: CASSQEESSYNEQFF. CDR3 nucleotide sequence: TGCGCCAGCAGCCAAGAGGAGAGCTCCTACAATGAGCAGTTCTTC.

A note on this clonotype: This sequence is one base from a far larger clone and is likely a read error. The V and J genes are TRBV9 and TRBJ2-5, with D unresolved. Trimming cost V 4 bases and J 11 bases, with 18 bases left between them. The V gene's germline CDR1 is SGDLS and CDR2 YYNGEE. The CDR3 consists of 13 residues. The CDR3 nucleotides are TGTGCCAGCAGCCCCTCCCGCGTCAATGAGCAGTACTTC. The encoded protein is CASSPSRVNEQYF.